This is a list of T cell receptor beta chains from one sample in a study of blood T cell repertoires in COVID-19. The repertoire was sequenced with immunoSEQ multiplex PCR; TCRdb's copy has only in-frame clones and lacks some. The data hold over 300,000 clones, with 90% observed a single time. The sequencing input was peripheral blood. The source is a man between 18 and 35 years old with active or convalescent COVID-19. CDR3s include the opening cysteine and the closing phenylalanine or tryptophan. A D gene is named only where the DNA matches it firmly. Part of the rows lack a size; the others show once, few, many or a class for expanded clones.

-	-	TRBV28	TRBJ1-5	TGTGCCAGCACAGGGCCAGATCAGCCCCAGCATTTT	CASTGPDQPQHF
-	-	TRBV28	TRBJ2-7	TGTGCCAGCTATTCACAATTTGGGCCCTCCTACGAGCAGTACTTC	CASYSQFGPSYEQYF
-	-	TRBV27	TRBJ1-2	TGTGCCAGCAGAGAGACGGGGGACCTTACTAACTATGGCTACACCTTC	CASRETGDLTNYGYTF
TRBD1	-	TRBV19	TRBJ1-5	TGTGCCAGTAGTCCGCTCGACAGGGGGCTAAGTCAGCCCCAGCATTTT	CASSPLDRGLSQPQHF
-	once	TRBV5-1	TRBJ1-1	TGCGCCAGCAGCTTGAAGTTTGGGGGGAATACAATGAACACTGAAGCTTTCTTT	CASSLKFGGNTMNTEAFF
-	-	TRBV18	TRBJ2-5	TGTGCCAGCTCACCACGGTCAGGCATGGAAGAGACCCAGTACTTC	CASSPRSGMEETQYF
TRBD1	-	TRBV6-6	TRBJ1-2	TGTGCCAGCAGTCGGGACAGGGCGGATGGCTACACCTTC	CASSRDRADGYTF
TRBD1	-	TRBV4-3	TRBJ1-5	TGCGCCAGCAGCCTTGGGACAGGGAGGGGCCAGCCCCAGCATTTT	CASSLGTGRGQPQHF
-	once	TRBV6-2/TRBV6-3	TRBJ2-2	TGTGCCAGCAGTCAGCAGGGTGCTCACGCCGGGGAGCTGTTTTTT	CASSQQGAHAGELFF
TRBD1	-	TRBV15	TRBJ1-5	TGTGCCGCCGGGACAGCCCTAAATCAGCCCCAGCATTTT	CAAGTALNQPQHF
TRBD2	-	TRBV7-6	TRBJ2-1	TGTGCCAGCAGCTTGGGACTAGCGGGATTTGCTGAGCAGTTCTTC	CASSLGLAGFAEQFF
-	-	TRBV4-3	TRBJ1-6	TGCGCCAGCAGCCAAACCGGGGGAAACTCACCCCTCCACTTT	CASSQTGGNSPLHF
TRBD1	-	TRBV20-1	TRBJ2-5	TGCAGTGGAGCGGGACAGGGGGGCCAGTACTTC	CSGAGQGGQYF
-	-	TRBV27	TRBJ1-6	TGTGCCAGCAGTTTTTCGGCAGGGCAGTCACCCCTCCACTTT	CASSFSAGQSPLHF
-	-	TRBV7-9	TRBJ2-4	TGTGCCAGCAGCTTAGGGGCAGGCTATAACATTCAGTACTTC	CASSLGAGYNIQYF
TRBD2	-	TRBV9	TRBJ2-2	TGTGCCAGCAGCGCGGGGGGGCGTTTGAACACCGGGGAGCTGTTTTTT	CASSAGGRLNTGELFF
TRBD1	-	TRBV28	TRBJ1-5	TGTGCCAGCAGTTTATCACAGGGGTCCTACCAGCCCCAGCATTTT	CASSLSQGSYQPQHF
-	-	TRBV2	TRBJ1-5	TGTGCCAGCACCCTTGGACAGCTCAAGATCAGCCCCCAGCATTTT	CASTLGQLKISPQHF
-	few	TRBV5-1	TRBJ2-5	TGCGCCAGCAGCTCGCAGACAGGGAGGGAGACCCAGTACTTC	CASSSQTGRETQYF
-	-	TRBV6-5	TRBJ2-1	TGTGCCAGCAGTTGGGGCAGGGGAAAGTACAATGAGCAGTTCTTC	CASSWGRGKYNEQFF
-	-	TRBV3-1/TRBV3-2	TRBJ2-7	TGTGCCAGCAGCCAAGCTACTTCATACTCCTACGAGCAGTACTTC	CASSQATSYSYEQYF
-	-	TRBV6-5	TRBJ2-1	TGTGCCAGCAGTAGTCAGGGACTCGCCTACAATGAGCAGTTCTTC	CASSSQGLAYNEQFF
-	-	TRBV28	TRBJ1-1	TGTGCCAGCAGTTGGGCGACAGAGAACACTGAAGCTTTCTTT	CASSWATENTEAFF
-	-	TRBV6-6	TRBJ1-4	TGTGCCAGCAGGGAGACTAAGGAAAAACTGTTTTTT	CASRETKEKLFF
TRBD2	-	TRBV27	TRBJ2-1	TGTGCCAGCCGCGGACTAGCGGGCCTGTACAATGAGCAGTTCTTC	CASRGLAGLYNEQFF
TRBD2	-	TRBV7-2	TRBJ2-6	TGTGCCAGCAGCTTAGCCGGACTAGCGGGAGGTGGGGCCAACGTCCTGACTTTC	CASSLAGLAGGGANVLTF
TRBD2	-	TRBV6-2/TRBV6-3	TRBJ2-1	TGTGCCAGCAGCTCGACTAGCGGCTACAATGAGCAGTTCTTC	CASSSTSGYNEQFF
-	-	TRBV11-2	TRBJ2-1	TGTGCCAGCAGCTTAGATGGGGCAGACAATGAGCAGTTCTTC	CASSLDGADNEQFF
TRBD1	-	TRBV20-1	TRBJ1-5	TGCAGTGCTAGTTCGGCGGCAGGGGGTAGCAATCAGCCCCAGCATTTT	CSASSAAGGSNQPQHF
TRBD2	-	TRBV11-2	TRBJ2-7	TGTGCCAGCAGCGGTAGAGCGGGAGGGTGGGACGAGCAGTACTTC	CASSGRAGGWDEQYF
TRBD1	once	TRBV18	TRBJ2-7	TGTGCCAGCTCCCGGGACAGGGCCGAGGAGTACTTC	CASSRDRAEEYF
TRBD2	-	TRBV28	TRBJ2-7	TGTGCCACCCTGACTAGCGGGAGCTACGAGCAGTACTTC	CATLTSGSYEQYF
-	-	TRBV6-6	TRBJ1-2	TGTGCCAGCAGTTACTACGGGGCGGCGGGGGGCTACACCTTC	CASSYYGAAGGYTF
TRBD1	-	TRBV28	TRBJ1-5	TGTGCCAGCAGTTCTAACCGGGACAGCCGCAATCAGCCCCAGCATTTT	CASSSNRDSRNQPQHF
TRBD1	-	TRBV28	TRBJ1-1	TGTGCCAGCAGGACAGGGGGCGATAACACTGAAGCTTTCTTT	CASRTGGDNTEAFF